The 29 T cell receptor beta chains in this list originate from one sample, sequenced in a study of T cells in Graves' hyperthyroidism and ophthalmopathy. The investigators amplified TCR beta CDR3 regions from RNA transcripts. First-round RT-PCR with HTBI primers amplified the TCR CDR3 region. TCRdb re-called the multiplex PCR reads through MiXCR, storing one row per CDR3 protein. This table holds around 350,000 distinct CDR3 sequences, about 18% found once. Input material: blood. The receptor set was obtained from a woman aged 18-35 years with Graves' hyperthyroidism.

At least ten counts were recorded for this clonotype. The genes are TRBV11-2 and TRBJ2-2; 11 bases fit TRBD1. Germline loops: CDR1 SGHAT, CDR2 FQNNGV. There are 15 residues in the CDR3. J lost 6 bases, V lost 3 bases, and 3 bases had no gene match. The CDR3 protein is CASSFRDRGSGELFF. In DNA form, the CDR3 reads TGTGCCAGCAGCTTCAGGGACAGGGGGTCCGGGGAGCTGTTTTTT.

This clonotype was found many times. This chain joins TRBV7-2 and TRBJ2-5; D is tentatively TRBD1 or TRBD2 (6 bases each). Germline loops: CDR1 SGHTA, CDR2 FQGNSA. The CDR3 runs to 14 residues. V gave up 1 base and J gave up 8 bases, with 14 bases separating them. The CDR3 DNA is TGTGCCAGCAGCTTAGGGGGGCCGGGGGATACCCAGTACTTC. Translation: CASSLGGPGDTQYF.

The chain joins TRBV11-2 to TRBJ2-2, with no clear D. The CDR3 contains 15 residues. The V gene's germline CDR1 is SGHAT and CDR2 FQNNGV. Trimming pared 4 bases from V and 1 base from J, leaving 10 bases between. Written as DNA, the CDR3 is TGTGCCAGCAGCTCCCCTCTGAAGAACACCGGGGAGCTGTTTTTT. This translates into CASSSPLKNTGELFF. The variable domain in full, completed from reference TRBV11-2 and TRBJ2-2, reads EAGVAQSPRYKIIEKRQSVAFWCNPISGHATLYWYQQILGQGPKLLIQFQNNGVVDDSQLPKDRFSAERLKGVDSTLKIQPAKLEDSAVYLCASSSPLKNTGELFFGEGSRLTVL.

The chain carries TRBV28 and TRBJ1-5, with 7 bases lining up with TRBD1. The V gene end was trimmed by 4 bases and the J gene end by 2 bases; junction bases not matched to a gene: 8. The CDR3 has 16 amino acids. Germline CDR1 reads MDHEN; CDR2 reads SYDVKM. CDR3 DNA sequence: TGTGCCAGCAGTTCGGACAGGAACGGACGCAATCAGCCCCAGCATTTT. Its protein product is CASSSDRNGRNQPQHF.

The V gene is TRBV12-3 or TRBV12-4, the J gene TRBJ2-5; 7 bases line up with TRBD1. Trimming took 8 bases from V and 5 from J; bases not matched to a gene: 11. The CDR3 covers 14 residues. The chain's CDR3 is CASGPPTGLETQYF. Here the CDR3 DNA reads TGTGCCAGCGGACCCCCGACAGGGTTGGAGACCCAGTACTTC.

This clonotype came up many times. CDR3 DNA: TGTGCCTGGAACCAGGGACTAAAGGCCGAGCAGTACTTC. Its protein product is CAWNQGLKAEQYF. This chain joins TRBV30 and TRBJ2-7, with 7 positions matching TRBD2. Trimming cost V 4 bases and J 6 bases; bases outside gene matches: 9. CDR1 and CDR2 from the germline V gene are GTSNPN and SVGIG (reference sequence). This CDR3 has 13 residues.

This clonotype was seen at least ten times. V is TRBV12-3 or TRBV12-4 and J is TRBJ1-1, with no clear D. CDR3 length equals 14 residues. Trimming removed 7 bases at V and 1 base at J, with 13 bases between. The CDR3 bases are TGTGCCAGCATAGTTTCCCAAGCGAACACTGAAGCTTTCTTT. Its translation is CASIVSQANTEAFF.

The J gene is TRBJ2-7, the V gene TRBV12-3 or TRBV12-4; D is unresolved. The V end was cut by 8 bases, the J end by 4 bases, with 15 bases between. The CDR3 contains 13 residues. The CDR3 loop reads CASRRTEDYEQYF. For the CDR3, the DNA is TGTGCCAGCCGTAGAACAGAAGATTACGAGCAGTACTTC.

This chain uses TRBV19 with TRBJ2-5; TRBD2 agrees at 9 bases. Germline CDR1 reads LNHDA; CDR2 reads SQIVND (reference sequence). Unmatched junction bases numbered 12, after V lost 5 bases and J lost 5 bases. The CDR3 length is 16 residues. DNA for the CDR3: TGTGCCAGTAGTGAGGGCGGCGGGGGGGCGATGGAGACCCAGTACTTC. This encodes CASSEGGGGAMETQYF.

This clonotype was picked up many times. This chain links TRBV29-1 with TRBJ2-5; D is possibly TRBD2 (6 bases). This CDR3 has 12 residues. CDR1 SQVTM and CDR2 ANQGSEA come from the germline V gene. The CDR3 protein is CTVRGSQETQYF. Written as DNA, the CDR3 is TGCACCGTGCGGGGTTCCCAAGAGACCCAGTACTTC.

The rearrangement uses TRBV28 and TRBJ1-5, with no clear D. Trimming stripped 6 bases from V and 0 bases from J, with 15 bases between. Germline CDR1 is MDHEN and CDR2 is SYDVKM. CDR3 length equals 16 residues. The CDR3 loop reads CASSLAWQISNQPQHF. The DNA for the CDR3 is TGTGCCAGCAGCCTCGCTTGGCAGATTAGCAATCAGCCCCAGCATTTT.

This clonotype occurred many times. The CDR3 here is CAPSGGTEAFF. The CDR3 DNA is TGTGCCCCCTCGGGGGGAACTGAAGCTTTCTTT. This rearrangement joins TRBV7-9 to TRBJ1-1; D is perhaps TRBD1 (5 bases). The CDR3 is made up of 11 amino acids. Trimming removed 11 bases from V and 5 bases from J, with 12 bases in between. Germline CDR1 is SEHNR and CDR2 is FQNEAQ (reference sequence).

This clonotype was observed many times. The rearrangement uses TRBV6-1 and TRBJ1-3, with no clear D. The V and J ends lost 6 bases and 0 bases respectively, with 9 bases between them. This CDR3 spans 14 amino acids. In germline, CDR1 is MNHNS, CDR2 SASEGT. The CDR3 spells CASRRSSSGNTIYF. The CDR3 nucleotides read TGTGCCAGCAGACGGAGTTCCTCTGGAAACACCATATATTTT.

This clonotype was found many times. The chain couples TRBV11-2 to TRBJ1-5; D not resolved. The CDR3 is 16 amino acids. V lost 2 bases and J 4 bases, leaving 15 bases between the germline ends. Germline V gives CDR1 SGHAT, CDR2 FQNNGV. Here the CDR3 reads CASSLLRGPHNQPQHF. The CDR3 DNA sequence: TGTGCCAGCAGCTTACTACGCGGGCCTCATAATCAGCCCCAGCATTTT.

This clonotype was picked up a small number of times. The genes are TRBV7-9 and TRBJ1-2, with D unclear. CDR1 and CDR2 (germline): SEHNR, FQNEAQ (reference sequence). This CDR3 is 13 amino acids long. V lost 0 bases to trimming and J lost 4 bases, with 6 bases between them. The CDR3 DNA reads TGTGCCAGCAGCTTAGCACCCGGCTATGGCTACACCTTC. It specifies CASSLAPGYGYTF.

This clonotype was observed many times. The chain recombines TRBV20-1 with TRBJ2-7; D is undetermined. From germline, CDR1 is DFQATT and CDR2 SNEGSKA (reference sequence). The CDR3 has 16 amino acids. The V end was cut by 1 base, the J end by 3 bases, with 19 bases between. The CDR3 spells CSARAYLTSNIYEQYF. CDR3 bases: TGCAGTGCTAGAGCCTATTTGACCAGTAACATCTACGAGCAGTACTTC.

This clonotype was recorded only once. Possible read error: a much larger clone is one base away. V usage is TRBV5-1 and J usage is TRBJ2-7; 11 nucleotides agree with TRBD2. The length of the CDR3 is 17 residues. Germline-derived CDR1 and CDR2 are SGHRS and YFSETQ. Written as DNA, the CDR3 is TGCGCCAGCAGCTCCAGACTAGCGGGGCACACCTCCTACGAGGAGTACTTC. Its translation is CASSSRLAGHTSYEEYF.

In this sample, this clonotype turned up many times. This chain uses TRBV20-1 with TRBJ1-2; no definite D call. V gave up 3 bases and J gave up 5 bases, with 10 bases separating them. CDR3 length: 12 residues. Germline-derived CDR1 and CDR2 are DFQATT and SNEGSKA (reference sequence). The DNA of the CDR3 is TGCAGTGCTAGGAGACCGATTTATGGCTACACCTTC. It codes for CSARRPIYGYTF.

There are many counts of this clonotype. With a much larger clone just one base away, this may be a read error. This chain links TRBV12-5 with TRBJ1-5; D unresolved. The V and J ends lost 1 base and 4 bases respectively, with 8 bases between them. The CDR3 spans 14 residues. The germline V gene has CDR1 LGHNT and CDR2 FRNRAP. The CDR3 is CASGLARKNQPQHF. CDR3 DNA sequence: TGTGCTAGTGGTTTGGCACGGAAGAATCAGCCCCAGCATTTT.

This chain joins TRBV12-3 or TRBV12-4 and TRBJ1-6; D perhaps matches TRBD1 (6 bases). V was shortened by 4 bases and J by 1 base, with 8 bases between the two germline ends. The CDR3 extends over 15 amino acids. This CDR3 is CASSYTGSYNSPLHF. The CDR3 DNA follows: TGTGCCAGCAGTTACACAGGGTCCTATAATTCACCCCTCCACTTT.

This clonotype came up many times. This rearrangement joins TRBV14 to TRBJ2-5, with 9 bases fitting TRBD1. CDR1 is SGHDN, CDR2 FVKESK, per germline. CDR3 length: 14 amino acids. V shed 4 bases and J 5 bases; nucleotides not matched to a gene: 5. CDR3 coding DNA: TGTGCCAGCAGCCGGGACAGGGACCTTGAGACCCAGTACTTC. Encoded protein: CASSRDRDLETQYF.

This clonotype was seen repeatedly, ten times or more. The J gene is TRBJ1-1, the V gene TRBV9; the D gene is possibly TRBD1 (5 bases). Germline V gene sequence: CDR1 SGDLS, CDR2 YYNGEE. This CDR3 is built from 15 residues. The V end lost 1 base, the J end lost 4 bases, and 14 bases lay between the germline ends. CDR3 region: CASSVWEGLSTEAFF. DNA of the CDR3: TGTGCCAGCAGCGTATGGGAGGGACTAAGCACTGAAGCTTTCTTT.

This clonotype came up many times. V usage is TRBV24-1 and J usage is TRBJ1-2; D may be TRBD1 (5 bases). The germline gives CDR1 KGHDR, CDR2 SFDVKD. V was cut by 3 bases and J by 0 bases, with 7 bases left in between. This CDR3 region has 14 residues. CDR3 residues: CATSDPTANYGYTF. CDR3 sequence (DNA): TGTGCCACCAGTGATCCGACAGCTAACTATGGCTACACCTTC.

In this sample, this clonotype turned up many times. The genes are TRBV6-2 or TRBV6-3 and TRBJ1-5; TRBD1 might be the D (6 bases). This CDR3 is 14 amino acids long. V was clipped by 5 bases and J by 5 bases, with 13 bases between them. Germline V lookup: CDR1 MNHEY, CDR2 SVGEGT. The CDR3 here is CASSGWDNYQPQHF. CDR3 nucleotide sequence: TGTGCCAGCAGTGGGTGGGACAATTATCAGCCCCAGCATTTT.

The rearrangement uses TRBV12-3 or TRBV12-4 and TRBJ1-2, with 9 nucleotides matching TRBD1. The J segment lost 7 bases and the V segment lost 2 bases, leaving 11 bases of the junction unmatched. The length of the CDR3 is 16 residues. CDR3 DNA: TGTGCCAGCAGTTTATCCTCCGGGACAGGGATAGCTGGCTACACCTTC. Amino acid sequence: CASSLSSGTGIAGYTF.

This clonotype was seen at least ten times. The chain carries TRBV7-9 and TRBJ2-2; D assignment may be TRBD1 or TRBD2 (5 bases each). V was shortened by 6 bases and J by 5 bases, with 7 bases between the two germline ends. The V gene's germline CDR1 is SEHNR and CDR2 FQNEAQ (reference sequence). There are 12 residues in the CDR3. The chain's CDR3 is CASRGRTGELFF. CDR3 nucleotide sequence: TGTGCCAGCAGGGGACGGACCGGGGAGCTGTTTTTT. Full variable domain (missing parts from reference TRBV7-9 and TRBJ2-2): DTGVSQNPRHKITKRGQNVTFRCDPISEHNRLYWYRQTLGQGPEFLTYFQNEAQLEKSRLLSDRFSAERPKGSFSTLEIQRTEQGDSAMYLCASRGRTGELFFGEGSRLTVL.

This CDR3 is CASNEGGYDEQFF. For the CDR3, the DNA is TGTGCCAGCAATGAGGGGGGGTATGATGAGCAGTTCTTC. This chain connects TRBV12-3 or TRBV12-4 to TRBJ2-1; perhaps TRBD2 as D (7 bases). This CDR3 contains 13 residues. V lost 7 bases and J 8 bases, leaving 15 bases between the germline ends.

This clonotype was found many times. The CDR3 bases are TGCAGCACTTCTCAGGGGGGGGGCAATCAGCCCCAGCATTTT. Protein: CSTSQGGGNQPQHF. J is TRBJ1-5 and V is TRBV20-1; 7 bases agree with TRBD1. CDR3 size: 14 residues. Germline CDR1 DFQATT, CDR2 SNEGSKA (reference sequence).

In this sample, this clonotype turned up many times. This chain joins TRBV7-9 and TRBJ2-2; D is unclear. The germline CDR1 and CDR2 sequences are SEHNR and FQNEAQ (reference sequence). The CDR3 is made up of 13 amino acids. The V and J ends lost 1 base and 6 bases respectively, with 6 bases between them. The CDR3: CASSLDGAGELFF. CDR3 DNA sequence: TGTGCCAGCAGCTTAGATGGGGCCGGGGAGCTGTTTTTT.